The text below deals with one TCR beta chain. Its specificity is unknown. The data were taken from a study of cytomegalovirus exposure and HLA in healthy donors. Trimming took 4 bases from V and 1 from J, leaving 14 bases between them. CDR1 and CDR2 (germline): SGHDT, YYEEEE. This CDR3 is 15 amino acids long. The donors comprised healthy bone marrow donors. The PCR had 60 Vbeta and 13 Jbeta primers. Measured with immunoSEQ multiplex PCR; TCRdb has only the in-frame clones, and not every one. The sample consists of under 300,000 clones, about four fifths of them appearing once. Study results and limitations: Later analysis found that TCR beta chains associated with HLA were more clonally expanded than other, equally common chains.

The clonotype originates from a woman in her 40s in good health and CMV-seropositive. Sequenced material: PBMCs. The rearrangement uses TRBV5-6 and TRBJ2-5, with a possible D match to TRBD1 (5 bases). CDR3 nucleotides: TGTGCCAGCAGCAGCCCGACAGACTTCCAAGAGACCCAGTACTTC. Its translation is CASSSPTDFQETQYF.